The sequence of this T cell receptor (beta chain) was determined in a study of early T cells in non-severe SARS-CoV-2 infection. CDR3 length equals 13 residues. The V end lost 1 base, the J end lost 9 bases, and 11 bases lay between the germline ends. Germline CDR1 reads SGHDN; CDR2 reads FVKESK. The table lists this clonotype with many counts. cDNA molecules, individually, were tagged with unique molecular identifiers. TCRdb reanalysed the 5' RACE reads using MiXCR and keeps one entry per CDR3 protein. This table holds 10,000 to 13,000 distinct CDR3 sequences, around 5% found once. The V and J genes are TRBV14 and TRBJ2-3; D gene ambiguous. The receptor's source is an adult who was a healthcare worker with PCR-confirmed SARS-CoV-2 infection or an uninfected control (not recorded which). The specimen sequenced was whole blood. In DNA form, the CDR3 reads TGTGCCAGCAGCCAAGTGTCCGGCTGGACGCAGTATTTT. Its translation: CASSQVSGWTQYF.